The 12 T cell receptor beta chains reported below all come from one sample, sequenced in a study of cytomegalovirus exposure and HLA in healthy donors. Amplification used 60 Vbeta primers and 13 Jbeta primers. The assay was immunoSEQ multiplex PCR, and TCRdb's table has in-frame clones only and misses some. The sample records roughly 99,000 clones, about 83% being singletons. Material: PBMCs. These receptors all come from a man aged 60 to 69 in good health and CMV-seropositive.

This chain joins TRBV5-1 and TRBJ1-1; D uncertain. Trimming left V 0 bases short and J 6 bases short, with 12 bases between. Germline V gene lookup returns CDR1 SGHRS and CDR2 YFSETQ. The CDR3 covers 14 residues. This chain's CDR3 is CASSLESTGAEAFF. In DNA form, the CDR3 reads TGCGCCAGCAGCTTGGAGAGTACGGGTGCTGAAGCTTTCTTT.

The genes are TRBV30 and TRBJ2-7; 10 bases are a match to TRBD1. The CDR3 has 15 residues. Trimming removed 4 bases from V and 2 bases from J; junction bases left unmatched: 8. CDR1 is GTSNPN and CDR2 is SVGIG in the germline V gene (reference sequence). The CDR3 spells CAWTLATGGPYEQYF. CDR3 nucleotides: TGTGCCTGGACCCTCGCGACAGGGGGCCCCTACGAGCAGTACTTC. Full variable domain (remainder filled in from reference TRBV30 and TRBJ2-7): SQTIHQWPATLVQPVGSPLSLECTVEGTSNPNLYWYRQAAGRGLQLLFYSVGIGQISSEVPQNLSASRPQDRQFILSSKKLLLSDSGFYLCAWTLATGGPYEQYFGPGTRLTVT.

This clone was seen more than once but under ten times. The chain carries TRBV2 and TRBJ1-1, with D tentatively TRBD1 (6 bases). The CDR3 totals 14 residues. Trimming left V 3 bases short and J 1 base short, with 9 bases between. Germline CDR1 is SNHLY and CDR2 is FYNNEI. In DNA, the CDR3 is TGTGCCAGCAGTGAGAGGACAGCGAACACTGAAGCTTTCTTT. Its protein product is CASSERTANTEAFF.

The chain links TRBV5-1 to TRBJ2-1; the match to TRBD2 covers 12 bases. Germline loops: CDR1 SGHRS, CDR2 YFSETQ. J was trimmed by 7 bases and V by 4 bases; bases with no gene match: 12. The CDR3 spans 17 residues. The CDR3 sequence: CASSLEILAGGPNEQFF. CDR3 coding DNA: TGCGCCAGCAGCCTGGAGATTCTAGCGGGGGGGCCGAATGAGCAGTTCTTC. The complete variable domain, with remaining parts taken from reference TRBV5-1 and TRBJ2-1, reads KAGVTQTPRYLIKTRGQQVTLSCSPISGHRSVSWYQQTPGQGLQFLFEYFSETQRNKGNFPGRFSGRQFSNSRSEMNVSTLELGDSALYLCASSLEILAGGPNEQFFGPGTRLTVL.

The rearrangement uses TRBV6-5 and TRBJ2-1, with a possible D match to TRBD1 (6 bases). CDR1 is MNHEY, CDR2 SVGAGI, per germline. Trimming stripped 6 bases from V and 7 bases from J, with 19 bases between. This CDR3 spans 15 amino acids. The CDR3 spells CASSLLGASGNEQFF. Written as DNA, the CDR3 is TGTGCCAGCAGCCTACTGGGGGCGTCGGGAAATGAGCAGTTCTTC.

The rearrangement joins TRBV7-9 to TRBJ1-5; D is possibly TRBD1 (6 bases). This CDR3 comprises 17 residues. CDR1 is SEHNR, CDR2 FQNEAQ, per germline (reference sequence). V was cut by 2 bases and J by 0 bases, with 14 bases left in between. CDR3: CASSLQSTQGSNQPQHF. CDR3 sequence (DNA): TGTGCCAGCAGCTTACAGTCTACACAGGGTAGCAATCAGCCCCAGCATTTT.

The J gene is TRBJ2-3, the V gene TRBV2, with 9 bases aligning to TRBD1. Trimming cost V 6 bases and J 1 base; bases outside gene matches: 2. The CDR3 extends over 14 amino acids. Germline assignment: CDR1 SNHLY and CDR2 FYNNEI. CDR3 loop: CASSRDRGTDTQYF. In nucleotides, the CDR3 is TGTGCCAGCAGCCGGGACAGGGGCACAGATACGCAGTATTTT.

CDR3 loop: CASTPTGYPGELFF. In DNA, the CDR3 is TGTGCCAGCACCCCGACAGGGTATCCCGGGGAGCTGTTTTTT. The rearrangement joins TRBV7-2 to TRBJ2-2, with 7 bases lining up with TRBD1. CDR3 size: 14 residues. In germline, CDR1 is SGHTA, CDR2 FQGNSA. Trimming at V came to 7 bases and at J to 6 bases, leaving 8 bases not matched to a gene.

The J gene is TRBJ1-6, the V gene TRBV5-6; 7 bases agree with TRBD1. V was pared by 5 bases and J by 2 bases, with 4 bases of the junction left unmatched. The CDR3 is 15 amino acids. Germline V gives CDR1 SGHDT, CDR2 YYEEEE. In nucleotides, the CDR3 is TGTGCCAGCAGTAAGGGACAGACCTATAATTCACCCCTCCACTTT. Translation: CASSKGQTYNSPLHF.

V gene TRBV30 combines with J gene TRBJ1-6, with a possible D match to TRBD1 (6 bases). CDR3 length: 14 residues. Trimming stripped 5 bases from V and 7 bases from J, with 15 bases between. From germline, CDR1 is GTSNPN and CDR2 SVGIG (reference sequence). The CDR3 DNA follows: TGTGCCTGGTCGGGGGGGCAGCGGAATTCACCCCTCCACTTT. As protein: CAWSGGQRNSPLHF.

As DNA, the CDR3 is TGCGCCAGCAGCCAAACTAAATTCGGGGTCTATGGCTACACCTTC. Amino acid sequence: CASSQTKFGVYGYTF. The chain has TRBV4-1 and TRBJ1-2; no clear D gene. Germline CDR1 and CDR2: MGHRA and YSYEKL. V shed 2 bases and J shed 4 bases, with 14 bases lying between them. The length of the CDR3 is 15 residues.

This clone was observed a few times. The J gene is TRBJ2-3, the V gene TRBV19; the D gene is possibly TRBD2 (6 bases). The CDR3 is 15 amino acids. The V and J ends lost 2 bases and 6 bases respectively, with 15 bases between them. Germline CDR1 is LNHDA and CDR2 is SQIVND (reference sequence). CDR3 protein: CASSIRSGGVDTQYF. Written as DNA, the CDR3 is TGTGCCAGTAGTATAAGGTCCGGGGGAGTGGATACGCAGTATTTT.